A selection of T cell receptor beta chains follows, all from one sample in a study of cytomegalovirus exposure and HLA in healthy donors. Some clones are missing from TCRdb's copy, which holds only in-frame ones; the method was immunoSEQ multiplex PCR. In the table there are about 69,000 clones, about 73% of which are singletons. Sample: PBMCs. The origin of the receptors is a woman aged 55-69 years in good health and CMV-seropositive. CDR3s include the opening cysteine and the closing phenylalanine or tryptophan. Fields, in order: J gene, D gene, V gene, CDR3 protein. A D gene is named only where the DNA matches it firmly.

TRBJ1-2,-,TRBV9,CASSVDGGANYGYTF
TRBJ2-1,TRBD2,TRBV6-5,CASSSRTSGGYNEQFF
TRBJ2-7,TRBD1,TRBV7-3,CASGKDRAGEQYF
TRBJ2-1,-,TRBV9,CASSVDGRVGEQFF
TRBJ1-2,TRBD1,TRBV5-1,CASSLDWVTGHYTF
TRBJ2-7,-,TRBV6-5,CASSPNRYEQYF
TRBJ1-2,-,TRBV5-4,CASSLDSNYGYTF
TRBJ1-2,TRBD1,TRBV2,CASSEKKGARYGYTF
TRBJ1-5,-,TRBV18,CASSDRGQGNQPQHF
TRBJ1-5,TRBD1,TRBV19,CASTRDRDFWPQHF
TRBJ2-5,-,TRBV30,CAWTGDNQETQYF
TRBJ1-2,-,TRBV29-1,CSVEAPPGGGGYTF
TRBJ1-5,TRBD1,TRBV6-1,CASSESGDRYQPQHF
TRBJ1-5,-,TRBV30,CAWSPYSNQPQHF